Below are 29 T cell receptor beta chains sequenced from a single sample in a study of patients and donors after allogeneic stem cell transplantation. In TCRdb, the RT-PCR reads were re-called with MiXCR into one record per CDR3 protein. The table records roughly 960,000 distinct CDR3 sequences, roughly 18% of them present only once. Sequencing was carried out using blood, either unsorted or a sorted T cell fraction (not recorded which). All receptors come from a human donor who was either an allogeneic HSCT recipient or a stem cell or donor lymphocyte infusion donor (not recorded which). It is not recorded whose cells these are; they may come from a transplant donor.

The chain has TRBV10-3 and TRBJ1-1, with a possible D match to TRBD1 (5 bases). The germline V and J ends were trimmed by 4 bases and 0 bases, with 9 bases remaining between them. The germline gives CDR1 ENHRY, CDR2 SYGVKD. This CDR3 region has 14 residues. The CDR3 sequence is CAISGGSLNTEAFF. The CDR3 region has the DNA TGTGCCATCAGTGGGGGCAGTCTGAACACTGAAGCTTTCTTT.

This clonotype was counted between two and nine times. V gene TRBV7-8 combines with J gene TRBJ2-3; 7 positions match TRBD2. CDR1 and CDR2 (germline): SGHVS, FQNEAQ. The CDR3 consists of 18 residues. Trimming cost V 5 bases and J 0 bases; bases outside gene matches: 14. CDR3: CASSTPRGGSGSTDTQYF. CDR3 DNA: TGTGCCAGCAGCACGCCTCGGGGTGGTAGCGGGAGCACAGATACGCAGTATTTT.

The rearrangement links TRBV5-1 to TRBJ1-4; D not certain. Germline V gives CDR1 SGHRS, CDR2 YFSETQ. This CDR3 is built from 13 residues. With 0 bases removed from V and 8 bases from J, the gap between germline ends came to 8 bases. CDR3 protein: CASSLARKEKLFF. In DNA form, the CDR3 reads TGCGCCAGCAGCTTGGCTAGAAAGGAAAAACTGTTTTTT.

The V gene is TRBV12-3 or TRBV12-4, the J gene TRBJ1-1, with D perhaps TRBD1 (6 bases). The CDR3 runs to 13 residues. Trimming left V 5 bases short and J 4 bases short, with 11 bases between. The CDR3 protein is CASSKTGFTEAFF. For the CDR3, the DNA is TGTGCCAGCAGTAAAACAGGGTTCACTGAAGCTTTCTTT.

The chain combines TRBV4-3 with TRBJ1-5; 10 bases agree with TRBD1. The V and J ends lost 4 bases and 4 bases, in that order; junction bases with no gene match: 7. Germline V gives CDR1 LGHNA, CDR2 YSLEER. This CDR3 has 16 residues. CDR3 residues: CASSLDRTGGNQPQHF. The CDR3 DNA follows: TGCGCCAGCAGCCTAGACCGGACAGGGGGAAATCAGCCCCAGCATTTT.

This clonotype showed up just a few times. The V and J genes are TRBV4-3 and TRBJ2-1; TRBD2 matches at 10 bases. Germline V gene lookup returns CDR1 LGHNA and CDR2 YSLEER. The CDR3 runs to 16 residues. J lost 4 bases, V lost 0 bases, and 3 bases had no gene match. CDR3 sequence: CASSQEGLAEYNEQFF. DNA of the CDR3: TGCGCCAGCAGCCAAGAAGGACTAGCGGAATACAATGAGCAGTTCTTC.

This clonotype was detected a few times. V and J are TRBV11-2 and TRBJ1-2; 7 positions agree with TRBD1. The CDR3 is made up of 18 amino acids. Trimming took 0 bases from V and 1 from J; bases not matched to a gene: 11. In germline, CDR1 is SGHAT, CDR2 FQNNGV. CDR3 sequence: CASSLERPTGLSNYGYTF. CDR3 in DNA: TGTGCCAGCAGCTTAGAAAGGCCGACAGGGTTGAGTAACTATGGCTACACCTTC.

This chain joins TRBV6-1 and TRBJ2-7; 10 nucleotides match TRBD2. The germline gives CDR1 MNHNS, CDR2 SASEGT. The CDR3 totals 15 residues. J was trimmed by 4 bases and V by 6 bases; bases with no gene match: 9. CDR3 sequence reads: CASSYRLAGPYEQYF. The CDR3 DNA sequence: TGTGCCAGCAGCTATAGACTAGCGGGCCCTTACGAGCAGTACTTC.

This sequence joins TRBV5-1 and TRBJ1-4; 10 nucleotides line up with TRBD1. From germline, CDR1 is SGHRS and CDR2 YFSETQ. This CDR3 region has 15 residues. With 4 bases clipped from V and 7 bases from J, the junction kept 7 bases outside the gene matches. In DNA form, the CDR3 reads TGCGCCAGCAGCCCTGTGGGGGACAGGGGTGAAAAACTGTTTTTT. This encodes CASSPVGDRGEKLFF.

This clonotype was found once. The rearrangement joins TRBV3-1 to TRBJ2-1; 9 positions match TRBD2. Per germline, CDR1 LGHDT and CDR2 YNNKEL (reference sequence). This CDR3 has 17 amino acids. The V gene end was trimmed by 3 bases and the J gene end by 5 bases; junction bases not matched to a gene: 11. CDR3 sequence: CASSQAGLAPKDNEQFF. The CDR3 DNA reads TGTGCCAGCAGCCAGGCGGGACTAGCCCCCAAAGACAATGAGCAGTTCTTC.

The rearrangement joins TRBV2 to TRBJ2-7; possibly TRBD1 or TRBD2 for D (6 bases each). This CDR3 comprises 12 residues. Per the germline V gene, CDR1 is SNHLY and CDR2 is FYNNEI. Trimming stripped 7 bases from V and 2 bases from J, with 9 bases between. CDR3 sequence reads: CASKGEAYEQYF. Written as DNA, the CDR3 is TGTGCCAGCAAGGGGGAGGCCTACGAGCAGTACTTC.

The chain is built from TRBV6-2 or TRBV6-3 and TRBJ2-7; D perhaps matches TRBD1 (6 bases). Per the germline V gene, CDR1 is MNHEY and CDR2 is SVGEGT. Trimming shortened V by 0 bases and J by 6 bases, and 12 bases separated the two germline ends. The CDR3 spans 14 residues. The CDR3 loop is CASSYSTQGSEQYF. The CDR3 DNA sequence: TGTGCCAGCAGTTACTCGACGCAGGGGAGCGAGCAGTACTTC.

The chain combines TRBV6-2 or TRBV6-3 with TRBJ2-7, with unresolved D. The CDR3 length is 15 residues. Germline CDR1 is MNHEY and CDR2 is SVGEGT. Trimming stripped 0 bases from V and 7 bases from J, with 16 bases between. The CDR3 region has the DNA TGTGCCAGCAGTTACTCGTCGCGCAGGCTCCGGGAGCAGTACTTC. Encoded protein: CASSYSSRRLREQYF.

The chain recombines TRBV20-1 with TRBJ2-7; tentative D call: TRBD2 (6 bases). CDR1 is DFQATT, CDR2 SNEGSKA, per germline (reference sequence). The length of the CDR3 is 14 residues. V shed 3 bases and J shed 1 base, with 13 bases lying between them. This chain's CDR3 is CSARIAALSYEQYF. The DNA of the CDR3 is TGCAGTGCTAGGATAGCGGCCCTATCCTACGAGCAGTACTTC.

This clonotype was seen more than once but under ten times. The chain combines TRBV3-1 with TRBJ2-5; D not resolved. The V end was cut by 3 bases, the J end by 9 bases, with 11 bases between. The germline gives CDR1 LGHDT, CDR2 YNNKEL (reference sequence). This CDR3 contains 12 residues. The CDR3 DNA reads TGTGCCAGCAGCCACGAATCTAGACCCCAGTACTTC. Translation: CASSHESRPQYF.

The CDR3 DNA reads TGCAGTGCTACGGGAGACAGGTTTACCTACGAGCAGTACTTC. Translated, it gives CSATGDRFTYEQYF. This rearrangement joins TRBV20-1 to TRBJ2-7; either TRBD1 or TRBD2 may fit D (6 bases each). Trimming took 4 bases from V and 2 from J, leaving 15 bases between them. The CDR3 spans 14 residues. Per the germline V gene, CDR1 is DFQATT and CDR2 is SNEGSKA (reference sequence).

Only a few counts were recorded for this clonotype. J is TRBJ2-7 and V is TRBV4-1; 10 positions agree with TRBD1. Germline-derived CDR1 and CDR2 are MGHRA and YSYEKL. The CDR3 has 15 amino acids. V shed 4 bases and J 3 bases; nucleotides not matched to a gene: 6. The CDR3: CASSREGQGNYEQYF. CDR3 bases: TGCGCCAGCAGCCGGGAGGGACAGGGGAACTACGAGCAGTACTTC.

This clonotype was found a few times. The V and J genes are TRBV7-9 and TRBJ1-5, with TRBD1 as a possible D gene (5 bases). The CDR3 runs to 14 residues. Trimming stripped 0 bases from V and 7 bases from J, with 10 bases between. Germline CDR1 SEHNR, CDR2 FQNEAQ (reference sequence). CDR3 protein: CASSLASRDQPQHF. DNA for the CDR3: TGTGCCAGCAGCTTAGCGAGCAGGGACCAGCCCCAGCATTTT.

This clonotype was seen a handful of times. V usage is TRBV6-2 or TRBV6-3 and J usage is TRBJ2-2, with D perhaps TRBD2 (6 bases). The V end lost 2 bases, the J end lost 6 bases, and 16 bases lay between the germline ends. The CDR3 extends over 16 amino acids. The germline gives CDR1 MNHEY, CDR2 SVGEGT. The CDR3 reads CASSYGVGGRAGELFF. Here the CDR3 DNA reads TGTGCCAGCAGTTACGGAGTTGGAGGGCGGGCCGGGGAGCTGTTTTTT.

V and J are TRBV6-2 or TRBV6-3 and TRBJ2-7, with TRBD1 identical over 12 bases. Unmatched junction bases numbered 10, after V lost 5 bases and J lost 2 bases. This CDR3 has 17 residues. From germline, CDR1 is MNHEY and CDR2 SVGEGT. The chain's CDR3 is CASSPGTGGLITYEQYF. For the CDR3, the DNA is TGTGCCAGCAGTCCCGGGACAGGGGGCTTAATAACCTACGAGCAGTACTTC.

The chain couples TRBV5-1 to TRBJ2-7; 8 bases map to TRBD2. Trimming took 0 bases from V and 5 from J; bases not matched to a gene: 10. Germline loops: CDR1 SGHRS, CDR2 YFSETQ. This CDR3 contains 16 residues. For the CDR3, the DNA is TGCGCCAGCAGCTTGGTGGGGCGGGAGGCGGGCGACGAGCAGTACTTC. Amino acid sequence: CASSLVGREAGDEQYF.

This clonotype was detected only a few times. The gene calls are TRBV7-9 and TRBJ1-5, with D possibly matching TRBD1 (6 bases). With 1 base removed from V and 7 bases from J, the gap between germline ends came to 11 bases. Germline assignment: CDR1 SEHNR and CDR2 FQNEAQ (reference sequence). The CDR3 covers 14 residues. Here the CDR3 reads CASSLGGGHQPQHF. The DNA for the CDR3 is TGTGCCAGCAGCTTAGGTGGGGGGCACCAGCCCCAGCATTTT.

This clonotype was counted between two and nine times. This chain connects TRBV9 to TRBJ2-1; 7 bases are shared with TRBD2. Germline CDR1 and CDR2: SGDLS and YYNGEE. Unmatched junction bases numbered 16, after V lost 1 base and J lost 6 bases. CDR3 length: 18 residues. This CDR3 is CASSVTASGITGGNEQFF. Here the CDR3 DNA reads TGTGCCAGCAGCGTAACGGCTAGCGGAATAACTGGGGGCAATGAGCAGTTCTTC.

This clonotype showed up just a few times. This CDR3 reads CASSQTGFSYEQYF. For the CDR3, the DNA is TGTGCCAGCAGCCAGACAGGGTTTTCTTACGAGCAGTACTTC. The chain links TRBV3-1 to TRBJ2-7, with 7 bases lining up with TRBD1. Germline V gives CDR1 LGHDT, CDR2 YNNKEL (reference sequence). CDR3 length: 14 amino acids. V gave up 3 bases and J gave up 4 bases; unmatched junction bases: 6.

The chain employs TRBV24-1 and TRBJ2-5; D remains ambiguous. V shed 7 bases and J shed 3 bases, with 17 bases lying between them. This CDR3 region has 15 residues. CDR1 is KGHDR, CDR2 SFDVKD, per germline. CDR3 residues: CATSPTLENKETQYF. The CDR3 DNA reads TGTGCCACCAGCCCGACCTTGGAAAATAAAGAGACCCAGTACTTC.

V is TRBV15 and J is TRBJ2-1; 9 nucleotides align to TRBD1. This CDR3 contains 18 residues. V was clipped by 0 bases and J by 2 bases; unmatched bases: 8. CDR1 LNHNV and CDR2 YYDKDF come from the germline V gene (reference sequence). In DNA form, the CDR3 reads TGTGCCACCAGCAGAGATCGCCTGGACAGGGGCCCCTACAATGAGCAGTTCTTC. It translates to CATSRDRLDRGPYNEQFF. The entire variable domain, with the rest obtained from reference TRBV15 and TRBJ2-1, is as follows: DAMVIQNPRYQVTQFGKPVTLSCSQTLNHNVMYWYQQKSSQAPKLLFHYYDKDFNNEADTPDNFQSRRPNTSFCFLDIRSPGLGDTAMYLCATSRDRLDRGPYNEQFFGPGTRLTVL.

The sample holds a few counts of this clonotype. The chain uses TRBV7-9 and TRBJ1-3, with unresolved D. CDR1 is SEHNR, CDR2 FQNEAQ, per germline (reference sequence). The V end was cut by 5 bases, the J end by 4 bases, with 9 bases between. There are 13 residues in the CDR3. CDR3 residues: CASSPPLGNTIYF. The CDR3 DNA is TGTGCCAGCAGCCCACCGTTAGGAAACACCATATATTTT.

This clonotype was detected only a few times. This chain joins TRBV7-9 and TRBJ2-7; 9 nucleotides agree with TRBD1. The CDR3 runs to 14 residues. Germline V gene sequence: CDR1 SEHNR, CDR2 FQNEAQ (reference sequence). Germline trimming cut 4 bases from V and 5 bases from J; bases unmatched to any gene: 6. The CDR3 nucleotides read TGTGCCAGCAGCTACCAGGACAGGGGTCACGAGCAGTACTTC. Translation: CASSYQDRGHEQYF.

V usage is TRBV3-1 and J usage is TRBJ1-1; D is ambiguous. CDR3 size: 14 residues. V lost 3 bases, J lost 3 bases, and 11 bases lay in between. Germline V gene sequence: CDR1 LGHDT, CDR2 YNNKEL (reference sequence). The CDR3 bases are TGTGCCAGCAGCCAGCCAACGCCGTACACTGAAGCTTTCTTT. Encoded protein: CASSQPTPYTEAFF.